These 21 T cell receptor beta chains were all obtained from the same sample, sequenced in a study of T cells in Graves' hyperthyroidism and ophthalmopathy. Regions amplified from RNA transcripts were the TCR beta CDR3 regions. A first-round RT-PCR of the TCR CDR3 used the HTBI primer set. TCRdb called the multiplex PCR reads again in MiXCR, with one record for every CDR3 protein. In the table there are 340,000 or so distinct CDR3 sequences, about 18% of which are singletons. Sequenced: blood. The source of these receptors is a woman in her forties or fifties with Graves' hyperthyroidism.

The rearrangement uses TRBV7-2 and TRBJ2-7; D not certain. With 3 bases removed from V and 2 bases from J, the gap between germline ends came to 8 bases. Germline loops: CDR1 SGHTA, CDR2 FQGNSA. CDR3 length: 13 residues. The CDR3 nucleotides read TGTGCCAGCAGCTTGTCAAGCCCCTACGAGCAGTACTTC. This codes for CASSLSSPYEQYF.

The table lists this clonotype with many counts. This chain links TRBV6-2 or TRBV6-3 with TRBJ2-7, with TRBD1 identical over 11 bases. Germline-derived CDR1 and CDR2 are MNHEY and SVGEGT. The CDR3 extends over 15 amino acids. V gave up 6 bases and J gave up 2 bases; unmatched junction bases: 6. The CDR3 loop is CASRPGQGAPYEQYV. In nucleotides, the CDR3 is TGTGCCAGCAGACCCGGACAGGGGGCCCCCTACGAGCAGTACGTC.

This clonotype came up many times. The chain is built from TRBV20-1 and TRBJ2-3, with no clear D. There are 13 residues in the CDR3. Trimming shortened V by 1 base and J by 0 bases, and 5 bases separated the two germline ends. Germline lookup yields CDR1 DFQATT and CDR2 SNEGSKA (reference sequence). In DNA, the CDR3 is TGCAGTGCTAGAGGTGTTAGCACAGATACGCAGTATTTT. Encoded protein: CSARGVSTDTQYF.

The chain carries TRBV7-2 and TRBJ2-3; weak D call: TRBD1 (6 bases). This CDR3 has 14 amino acids. The V end lost 5 bases, the J end lost 4 bases, and 13 bases lay between the germline ends. The germline CDR1 and CDR2 sequences are SGHTA and FQGNSA. CDR3 region: CASSLGANPDTQYF. CDR3 DNA: TGTGCCAGCAGCCTGGGGGCTAATCCAGATACGCAGTATTTT.

For the CDR3, the DNA is TGCGCCAGCAGCCACGACGCCCGGGACAGGGGTGCCGCGCAGTACTTC. This codes for CASSHDARDRGAAQYF. This rearrangement joins TRBV4-1 to TRBJ2-7; 10 nucleotides line up with TRBD1. Germline CDR1 reads MGHRA; CDR2 reads YSYEKL. The junction had 14 bases not matched to a gene; V was cut back by 3 bases and J by 9 bases. The CDR3 sequence is 16 residues long.

This clonotype was found many times. The chain is built from TRBV12-3 or TRBV12-4 and TRBJ1-1; TRBD1 might be the D (5 bases). V was trimmed by 3 bases and J by 11 bases, leaving 10 bases between them. The CDR3 loop spans 11 amino acids. CDR3 nucleotide sequence: TGTGCCAGCAGTTTCCAGGGTTTGGCTTTCTTT. The encoded protein is CASSFQGLAFF.

At least ten counts were recorded for this clonotype. This chain connects TRBV2 to TRBJ1-5; tentatively, D is TRBD1 (5 bases). The length of the CDR3 is 12 residues. CDR1 is SNHLY, CDR2 FYNNEI, per germline. With 6 bases removed from V and 6 bases from J, the gap between germline ends came to 9 bases. In nucleotides, the CDR3 is TGTGCCAGCAGCAGGGAAGGTCAGCCCCAGCATTTT. It is translated as CASSREGQPQHF.

This clonotype occurred many times. The chain has TRBV6-5 and TRBJ2-5; D tentatively reads TRBD1 or TRBD2 (5 bases each). V lost 2 bases and J 4 bases, leaving 11 bases between the germline ends. The CDR3 runs to 14 residues. Germline V gene sequence: CDR1 MNHEY, CDR2 SVGAGI. The DNA for the CDR3 is TGTGCCAGCAGTTACCGGACTGGGGGAGAGACCCAGTACTTC. It is translated as CASSYRTGGETQYF.

This clonotype showed up many times. The chain joins TRBV3-1 to TRBJ2-5; 7 bases line up with TRBD2. CDR1 is LGHDT and CDR2 is YNNKEL in the germline V gene (reference sequence). Losses at the gene ends were 4 bases for V and 0 bases for J; bases not matched to a gene: 2. CDR3 size: 14 residues. The CDR3: CASSPGTNQETQYF. The CDR3, as DNA: TGTGCCAGCAGCCCCGGGACTAACCAAGAGACCCAGTACTTC.

J is TRBJ2-1 and V is TRBV14; the D is unclear. The V and J ends lost 2 bases and 10 bases respectively, with 6 bases between them. Per germline, CDR1 SGHDN and CDR2 FVKESK. The CDR3 runs 11 residues. The CDR3 sequence: CASSQLGEQFF. The CDR3 DNA reads as TGTGCCAGCAGCCAACTCGGGGAGCAGTTCTTC.

This clonotype was recorded at least ten times. V and J are TRBV5-1 and TRBJ2-7; 8 bases are a match to TRBD2. Germline CDR1 is SGHRS and CDR2 is YFSETQ. The CDR3 totals 14 residues. The ends lost 2 bases at V and 3 bases at J; junction bases unmatched: 4. CDR3 protein: CASSLAGEIYEQYF. In DNA form, the CDR3 reads TGCGCCAGCAGCTTAGCGGGAGAAATCTACGAGCAGTACTTC.

This clonotype was counted between two and nine times. The chain combines TRBV12-3 or TRBV12-4 with TRBJ1-1, with D unclear. This CDR3 comprises 14 residues. Between the trimmed V and J ends, which lost 5 bases and 1 base, there was a span of 11 bases. The DNA for the CDR3 is TGTGCCAGCAGTCCCGGACTGACGAACACTGAAGCTTTCTTT. Its protein product is CASSPGLTNTEAFF.

On this clonotype: A read error may explain this, as a much larger clone is one base away. DNA of the CDR3: TGTACCAGCAGCACCACTAGCGGGGGTCGTACCCAGTACTTC. Protein: CTSSTTSGGRTQYF. The chain is built from TRBV7-2 and TRBJ2-5, with 11 nucleotides matching TRBD2. Germline lookup yields CDR1 SGHTA and CDR2 FQGNSA. This CDR3 spans 14 amino acids. The V gene end was trimmed by 5 bases and the J gene end by 8 bases; junction bases not matched to a gene: 7.

This clonotype was recorded at least ten times. The chain is built from TRBV3-1 and TRBJ2-1; TRBD2 matches at 11 bases. Unmatched junction bases numbered 5, after V lost 0 bases and J lost 7 bases. Looked up from germline, CDR1 is LGHDT and CDR2 is YNNKEL (reference sequence). The CDR3 totals 16 residues. The CDR3 DNA sequence: TGTGCCAGCAGCCAAGAGGCTAGCGGGAGGTGGAATGAGCAGTTCTTC. It yields the protein CASSQEASGRWNEQFF.

This clonotype was detected only a few times. The chain is built from TRBV7-8 and TRBJ1-1; unclear D gene. The germline gives CDR1 SGHVS, CDR2 FQNEAQ. CDR3 size: 14 residues. Trimming removed 2 bases from V and 0 bases from J, with 7 bases in between. In nucleotides, the CDR3 is TGTGCCAGCAGCTTACCTACAATGAACACTGAAGCTTTCTTT. This encodes CASSLPTMNTEAFF.

V usage is TRBV2 and J usage is TRBJ2-3, with 11 positions matching TRBD2. V shed 8 bases and J 2 bases; nucleotides not matched to a gene: 9. The CDR3 sequence is 16 residues long. Looked up from germline, CDR1 is SNHLY and CDR2 is FYNNEI. DNA of the CDR3: TGTGCCAGCCGAGTGGGACTAGCGGAAGACACAGATACGCAGTATTTT. Protein: CASRVGLAEDTDTQYF.

This clonotype has more than one count but fewer than ten. V is TRBV5-6 and J is TRBJ2-3; a possible D gene is TRBD1 (5 bases). V was clipped by 0 bases and J by 2 bases, with 7 bases between them. The CDR3 totals 14 residues. The germline CDR1 and CDR2 sequences are SGHDT and YYEEEE. The CDR3 DNA is TGTGCCAGCAGCTTGGTGGGGCCCACAGATACGCAGTATTTT. Its translation: CASSLVGPTDTQYF.

Ten or more counts support this clonotype. The gene calls are TRBV4-2 and TRBJ2-7; 12 bases fit TRBD2. This CDR3 comprises 16 residues. Germline V gives CDR1 LGHNA, CDR2 YNFKEQ. V gave up 1 base and J gave up 3 bases; unmatched junction bases: 4. The CDR3 sequence: CASSQASGRALYEQYF. CDR3 coding DNA: TGTGCCAGCAGCCAAGCTAGCGGGAGGGCCCTCTACGAGCAGTACTTC.

The chain recombines TRBV20-1 with TRBJ2-3; D perhaps matches TRBD2 (7 bases). The germline gives CDR1 DFQATT, CDR2 SNEGSKA (reference sequence). The CDR3 contains 16 residues. V was trimmed by 3 bases and J by 6 bases, leaving 22 bases between them. The CDR3 spells CSARRSGPGGPDTQYF. The CDR3 DNA reads TGCAGTGCTAGGAGGAGTGGCCCGGGGGGCCCCGATACGCAGTATTTT.

The gene calls are TRBV28 and TRBJ2-2; D may correspond to TRBD1 or TRBD2 (6 bases each). V shed 6 bases and J shed 0 bases, with 14 bases lying between them. Looked up from germline, CDR1 is MDHEN and CDR2 is SYDVKM. This CDR3 region has 16 residues. CDR3 sequence reads: CASRDGGKSNTGELFF. The CDR3 DNA sequence: TGTGCCAGCAGGGACGGGGGCAAATCGAACACCGGGGAGCTGTTTTTT.

The chain uses TRBV2 and TRBJ1-5; possible D gene TRBD1, 5 bases. The CDR3 contains 13 residues. Germline assignment: CDR1 SNHLY and CDR2 FYNNEI. Trimming took off 7 bases at V and 0 bases at J, with 7 bases between the two ends. CDR3 DNA sequence: TGTGCCAGCACAGGGAGTAGCAATCAGCCCCAGCATTTT. Translating gives CASTGSSNQPQHF.